A selection of T cell receptor beta chains follows, all from one sample in a study of technical replicates of blood from a few donors. Repertoires were generated with immunoSEQ multiplex PCR, while TCRdb's copy carries only in-frame clones and drops some. The profile shows 75,000 or so clones, just under 95% of them singletons. Sequencing input: T cells isolated from PBMCs. Source of these receptors: a human donor in good health. Each CDR3 is given without its conserved first and last residue.

>TRBV7-9|TRBJ2-2
ASSLAWGQRYTGELF
>TRBV28|TRBJ1-5
ASTLVAPRQIALYNQPQH
>TRBV6-1|TRBJ1-1
ASSEVPGGTEAF
>TRBV7-9|TRBJ1-6
ASSSTGANSPLH
>TRBV5-4|TRBJ2-2
ASSPGGGGVAGTGELF
>TRBV11-2|TRBJ1-6
ASSLIRVSPLH
>TRBV27|TRBJ2-7
ASSLGTGGTYEQY
>TRBV6-1|TRBJ1-5
ASSVDRGIGQPQH
>TRBV7-9|TRBJ2-1
ASDRVYEQF
>TRBV19|TRBJ1-1
ASSIVRAGGIRTEAF
>TRBV9|TRBJ1-6
ASSVFEGDISSYNSPLH
>TRBV7-9|TRBJ1-1
ASSSKGTGAAF
>TRBV28|TRBJ1-3
ASGRGSGNTIY
>TRBV28|TRBJ1-1
ASSLGGAMSNTEAF
>TRBV28|TRBJ1-2
ASSTGQGLGYT